This TCR beta chain was documented in a study of OX40 agonist ivuxolimab in advanced cancers. Looked up from germline, CDR1 is SQVTM and CDR2 is ANQGSEA. This CDR3 comprises 15 residues. The V end lost 7 bases, the J end lost 5 bases, and 23 bases lay between the germline ends. A few counts support this clone. Repertoires were generated with immunoSEQ multiplex PCR, while TCRdb's copy carries only in-frame clones and drops some. The repertoire includes about 100,000 clones, approximately 90% of them detected once, and approximately 0.58% sits in the top ten. The sample was CD4+ or CD8+ T cells sorted from blood, taken in a trial of the OX40 agonist ivuxolimab. The chain links TRBV29-1 to TRBJ1-1, with D possibly being TRBD1 (6 bases). The receptor comes from an adult with an advanced solid tumor such as melanoma, head and neck, liver or kidney cancer. The CDR3 DNA reads as TGCAGCGCCATAGGGGGTCTTGTTCTGGGGACTGAAGCTTTCTTT. Protein product: CSAIGGLVLGTEAFF.